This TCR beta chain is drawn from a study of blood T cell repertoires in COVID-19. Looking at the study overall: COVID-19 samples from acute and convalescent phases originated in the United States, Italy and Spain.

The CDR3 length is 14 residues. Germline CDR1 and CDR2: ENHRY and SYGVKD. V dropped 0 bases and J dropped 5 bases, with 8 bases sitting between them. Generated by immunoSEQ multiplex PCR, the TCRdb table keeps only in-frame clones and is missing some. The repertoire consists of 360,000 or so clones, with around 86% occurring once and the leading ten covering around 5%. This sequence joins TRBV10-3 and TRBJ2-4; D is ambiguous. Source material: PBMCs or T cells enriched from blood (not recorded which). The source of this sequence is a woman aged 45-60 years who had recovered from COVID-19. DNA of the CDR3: TGTGCCATCAGTGAGTCGCGCGGCGAAAACATTCAGTACTTC. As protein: CAISESRGENIQYF.